This T cell receptor beta chain originates from a study of blood T cell repertoires in COVID-19. For the study at large: Acute and convalescent COVID-19 specimens originated in the United States, Italy and Spain.

TCRdb keeps only in-frame clones here, not all; method: immunoSEQ multiplex PCR. The sample has 200,000 to 250,000 clones, about 84% seen once. Trimming cost V 4 bases and J 4 bases; bases outside gene matches: 9. Germline CDR1 reads SGHTS; CDR2 reads YDEGEE. CDR3 size: 16 residues. The sample holds one count of this clone. The source material was peripheral blood. This chain joins TRBV5-8 and TRBJ1-3, with 9 bases aligning to TRBD1. This receptor was taken from a man older than 75 with acute or convalescent COVID-19. The CDR3 reads CASSLLQGAVGNTIYF. The DNA of the CDR3 is TGTGCCAGCAGCCTCCTACAGGGGGCAGTCGGAAACACCATATATTTT.